One sample yielded the 10 T cell receptor beta chains listed below, sequenced in a study of cytomegalovirus exposure and HLA in healthy donors. TCRdb keeps only in-frame clones here, not all; method: immunoSEQ multiplex PCR. The table has under 200,000 clones, roughly 89% seen once. The sequencing input was PBMCs. The source is a woman between 18 and 29 years old in good health and CMV-seropositive.

The chain employs TRBV10-2 and TRBJ2-7, with TRBD1 matching 7 bases. The CDR3 runs to 14 residues. In germline, CDR1 is WSHSY, CDR2 SAAADI. V was pared by 6 bases and J by 0 bases, with 5 bases of the junction left unmatched. The CDR3, as DNA: TGCGCCAGCAGGCCCGGACAGGTCTCCTACGAGCAGTACTTC. Translating it yields CASRPGQVSYEQYF.

CDR3 coding DNA: TGTGCCAGCAGTGAAGGAGGGACACTCGCCTACGAGCAGTACTTC. Translating it yields CASSEGGTLAYEQYF. The rearrangement links TRBV6-1 to TRBJ2-7; a possible D gene is TRBD1 (6 bases). The CDR3 is made up of 15 amino acids. Germline CDR1 MNHNS, CDR2 SASEGT. Trimming stripped 1 base from V and 2 bases from J, with 12 bases between.

The chain links TRBV5-1 to TRBJ2-3, with 7 nucleotides matching TRBD1. CDR3 length equals 14 residues. Per germline, CDR1 SGHRS and CDR2 YFSETQ. V dropped 3 bases and J dropped 4; count of bases not matched to a gene: 5. The CDR3: CASSYDRVADTQYF. The CDR3 DNA is TGCGCCAGCAGCTACGACAGGGTGGCAGATACGCAGTATTTT.

The rearrangement links TRBV9 to TRBJ1-1, with 9 bases that match TRBD1. The CDR3 loop spans 14 amino acids. Germline-derived CDR1 and CDR2 are SGDLS and YYNGEE. V was clipped by 3 bases and J by 3 bases; unmatched bases: 3. CDR3 coding DNA: TGTGCCAGCAGCGCGGGACAGGGATACACTGAAGCTTTCTTT. It encodes CASSAGQGYTEAFF. The complete variable domain, with remaining parts taken from reference TRBV9 and TRBJ1-1, reads DSGVTQTPKHLITATGQRVTLRCSPRSGDLSVYWYQQSLDQGLQFLIQYYNGEERAKGNILERFSAQQFPDLHSELNLSSLELGDSALYFCASSAGQGYTEAFFGQGTRLTVV.

This sequence joins TRBV19 and TRBJ2-7; TRBD1 matches at 10 bases. The junction had 6 bases not matched to a gene; V was cut back by 6 bases and J by 4 bases. This CDR3 is 14 amino acids long. Looked up from germline, CDR1 is LNHDA and CDR2 is SQIVND (reference sequence). Here the CDR3 reads CASSSGQGLYEQYF. CDR3 nucleotide sequence: TGTGCCAGTAGCTCGGGACAGGGGTTATACGAGCAGTACTTC.

The chain is built from TRBV27 and TRBJ1-5; 7 nucleotides match TRBD1. V shed 3 bases, J shed 7 bases, and the junction held 6 bases outside the gene matches. Germline CDR1 MNHEY, CDR2 SMNVEV (reference sequence). This CDR3 has 14 residues. DNA of the CDR3: TGTGCCAGCAGTTTGAGACAGGGTGACCAGCCCCAGCATTTT. Protein sequence: CASSLRQGDQPQHF.

For the CDR3, the DNA is TGTGCCAGCAAGCTTGAGGGGACAGGCAATCAGCCCCAGCATTTT. It specifies CASKLEGTGNQPQHF. The chain links TRBV19 to TRBJ1-5; 7 bases are a match to TRBD1. Germline values: CDR1 LNHDA, CDR2 SQIVND (reference sequence). The CDR3 is made up of 15 amino acids. The V gene end was trimmed by 9 bases and the J gene end by 2 bases; junction bases not matched to a gene: 10.

The chain combines TRBV6-1 with TRBJ1-5, with D perhaps matching TRBD1 (5 bases). In germline, CDR1 is MNHNS, CDR2 SASEGT. CDR3 size: 16 residues. Trimming shortened V by 0 bases and J by 1 base, and 10 bases separated the two germline ends. CDR3 coding DNA: TGTGCCAGCAGTGAAGCTATCGGGGGGAGCAATCAGCCCCAGCATTTT. This translates into CASSEAIGGSNQPQHF.

The CDR3: CASSDQLGELFF. The CDR3 coding sequence is TGTGCCAGCAGTGATCAGTTGGGGGAGCTGTTTTTT. The rearrangement uses TRBV2 and TRBJ2-2; D remains unclear. Trimming took off 3 bases at V and 8 bases at J, with 7 bases between the two ends. The CDR3 totals 12 residues. CDR1 is SNHLY, CDR2 FYNNEI, per germline.

This chain links TRBV6-5 with TRBJ1-1; maybe TRBD1 (5 bases). Germline V CDR1 and CDR2: MNHEY, SVGAGI. The CDR3 is 15 amino acids. Between the trimmed V and J ends, which lost 3 bases and 6 bases, there was a span of 17 bases. DNA of the CDR3: TGTGCCAGCAGTTATACACCCGGGGGATCGGCTGAAGCTTTCTTT. Translation: CASSYTPGGSAEAFF.